Shown below are 26 T cell receptor beta chains from a single sample sequenced in a study of T cells after yellow fever vaccination (dated by TCRdb to about 2019). According to the study, the label for this sample's treatment or condition signals: live attenuated yellow fever vaccine strain. The library was produced with 5' RACE. Sequencing instrument: Illumina HiSeq 2500. In-frame beta chains were kept once TCRdb had trimmed the public reads at Q25 with fastp and called clones with MiXCR. Each CDR3 protein appears once, grouped with its most common genes and DNA. In this sample the table shows about 320,000 distinct CDR3 sequences, about 6.6% of which occur a single time. Together, the top ten hold 15% to 20% of the sample. This specimen consisted of PBMCs, obtained about 49 days after the first yellow fever vaccination. These receptors were collected from a man between 18 and 35 years old who received the YFV17D yellow fever vaccine.

The gene calls are TRBV5-6 and TRBJ2-1; 12 bases line up with TRBD2. Germline assignment: CDR1 SGHDT and CDR2 YYEEEE. This CDR3 spans 19 amino acids. V shed 7 bases and J 0 bases; nucleotides not matched to a gene: 14. The CDR3 sequence: CASSFLPLAGGGSYNEQFF. CDR3 DNA sequence: TGTGCCAGCTCGTTCCTGCCCCTAGCGGGGGGGGGCTCCTACAATGAGCAGTTCTTC.

This clonotype was detected only a few times. This chain links TRBV3-1 with TRBJ2-5; D possibly corresponds to TRBD2 (6 bases). The CDR3 is 15 residues long. CDR1 is LGHDT and CDR2 is YNNKEL in the germline V gene (reference sequence). With 0 bases removed from V and 3 bases from J, the gap between germline ends came to 11 bases. The CDR3 DNA reads as TGTGCCAGCAGCCAAGACCGGGACTCCGAAGAGACCCAGTACTTC. Amino acid sequence: CASSQDRDSEETQYF.

The V and J genes are TRBV7-2 and TRBJ2-1; tentatively, D is TRBD2 (5 bases). In germline, CDR1 is SGHTA, CDR2 FQGNSA. V was cut by 1 base and J by 3 bases, with 13 bases left in between. The CDR3 length is 16 residues. In DNA, the CDR3 is TGTGCCAGCAGCTTAGTGGAAACTAGTAACTACAATGAGCAGTTCTTC. This codes for CASSLVETSNYNEQFF. The whole variable domain, filled in from reference TRBV7-2 and TRBJ2-1, reads GAGVSQSPSNKVTEKGKDVELRCDPISGHTALYWYRQSLGQGLEFLIYFQGNSAPDKSGLPSDRFSAERTGGSVSTLTIQRTQQEDSAVYLCASSLVETSNYNEQFFGPGTRLTVL.

The rearrangement uses TRBV12-3 or TRBV12-4 and TRBJ1-5; D not resolved. The V gene lost 8 bases and the J gene lost 3 bases, with 11 bases spanning the gap. The CDR3 totals 13 residues. The CDR3 DNA follows: TGTGCCAGCTGCAACAGCTACAATCAGCCCCAGCATTTT. It specifies CASCNSYNQPQHF.

This clonotype has only a few counts. The V gene is TRBV25-1, the J gene TRBJ2-7; D remains unclear. This CDR3 is 15 amino acids long. V lost 1 base and J 1 base, leaving 11 bases between the germline ends. Germline V gene sequence: CDR1 MGHDK, CDR2 SYGVNS. CDR3 in amino acids: CASSEFGVPSYEQYF. DNA for the CDR3: TGTGCCAGCAGTGAATTTGGGGTACCGTCCTACGAGCAGTACTTC.

The table lists this clonotype with a count of one. The chain couples TRBV27 to TRBJ1-2; weak D call: TRBD1 (5 bases). Trimming took off 6 bases at V and 14 bases at J, with 22 bases between the two ends. The CDR3 consists of 13 residues. Germline V gene lookup returns CDR1 MNHEY and CDR2 SMNVEV (reference sequence). The CDR3 reads CASRLNRQGRTTF. CDR3 in DNA: TGTGCCAGCAGACTCAATCGGCAGGGTCGGACAACCTTC.

This clonotype has at least ten counts. The V gene is TRBV4-3, the J gene TRBJ1-6, with D tentatively TRBD1 (5 bases). The V end was cut by 1 base, the J end by 9 bases, with 16 bases between. CDR1 is LGHNA and CDR2 is YSLEER in the germline V gene. The CDR3 runs 16 residues. CDR3 DNA: TGCGCCAGCAGCCAAGCCAGGAACAGGCTCGGTTCACCCCTCCACTTT. It is translated as CASSQARNRLGSPLHF.

CDR3 protein: CSATQSNSYNSPLHF. DNA of the CDR3: TGCAGTGCTACTCAGAGTAACTCCTATAATTCACCCCTCCACTTT. V and J are TRBV20-1 and TRBJ1-6; no reliable D call. The germline V gene encodes CDR1 DFQATT and CDR2 SNEGSKA (reference sequence). The ends were cut back, 4 bases at V and 0 bases at J, with 10 bases in the middle. The CDR3 consists of 15 residues.

The chain combines TRBV9 with TRBJ1-1, with 9 bases fitting TRBD1. The CDR3 is made up of 15 amino acids. CDR1 and CDR2 (germline): SGDLS, YYNGEE. Trimming cost V 3 bases and J 5 bases; bases outside gene matches: 8. For the CDR3, the DNA is TGTGCCAGCAGCGCCCGCGGACAGGGGTGGACTGAAGCTTTCTTT. It yields the protein CASSARGQGWTEAFF. Combining the CDR3 with reference TRBV9 and TRBJ1-1 gives the whole variable domain DSGVTQTPKHLITATGQRVTLRCSPRSGDLSVYWYQQSLDQGLQFLIQYYNGEERAKGNILERFSAQQFPDLHSELNLSSLELGDSALYFCASSARGQGWTEAFFGQGTRLTVV.

The sample holds a few counts of this clonotype. The chain is built from TRBV7-2 and TRBJ2-1; 8 positions agree with TRBD1. V shed 0 bases, J shed 8 bases, and the junction held 3 bases outside the gene matches. Germline V CDR1 and CDR2: SGHTA, FQGNSA. The CDR3 consists of 14 residues. The CDR3 DNA follows: TGTGCCAGCAGCTTAGCGCCAGGGGGCTATGAGCAGTTCTTC. Its translation is CASSLAPGGYEQFF.

The chain carries TRBV7-2 and TRBJ1-2, with D possibly TRBD1 on 5 matching bases. Germline V lookup: CDR1 SGHTA, CDR2 FQGNSA. Trimming cost V 4 bases and J 4 bases, with 13 bases left between them. This CDR3 region has 14 residues. The CDR3 loop is CASSSTRGAYGYTF. The DNA for the CDR3 is TGTGCCAGCAGCTCGACGAGGGGTGCCTATGGCTACACCTTC.

Note on this clonotype: It is likely a read error, because the conserved phenylalanine at the end of the CDR3 is missing. V and J are TRBV19 and TRBJ1-5; 8 bases line up with TRBD1. Germline CDR1 LNHDA, CDR2 SQIVND (reference sequence). V lost 6 bases and J lost 1; bases outside the gene matches: 5. The CDR3 is 15 amino acids. DNA for the CDR3: TGTGCCAGTAGACGTCAGGGGGCGAGCAATCAGCCCCAGCATTCT. Translating gives CASRRQGASNQPQHS.

This clonotype was counted between two and nine times. This chain uses TRBV7-7 with TRBJ2-5, with D perhaps given as TRBD1 or TRBD2 (7 bases each). The germline V gene has CDR1 SSHAT and CDR2 FNYEAQ (reference sequence). This CDR3 spans 15 amino acids. Trimming left V 4 bases short and J 3 bases short, with 15 bases between. CDR3 DNA sequence: TGTGCCAGCAGCTCTAGGGGGGGGACAGAAGAGACCCAGTACTTC. It codes for CASSSRGGTEETQYF.

This clonotype turned up a few times. The rearrangement links TRBV7-8 to TRBJ2-2; D is undetermined. Trimming pared 3 bases from V and 3 bases from J, leaving 17 bases between. This CDR3 region has 17 residues. Germline lookup yields CDR1 SGHVS and CDR2 FQNEAQ. CDR3 sequence (DNA): TGTGCCAGCAGCTTGCGACTGACGGCGTCCCACACCGGGGAGCTGTTTTTT. It codes for CASSLRLTASHTGELFF.

The table lists this clonotype with a few counts. V gene TRBV4-2 combines with J gene TRBJ1-4; D uncertain. The CDR3 consists of 12 residues. The germline gives CDR1 LGHNA, CDR2 YNFKEQ. The ends were cut back, 3 bases at V and 13 bases at J, with 12 bases in the middle. The CDR3 here is CASSQAPKALFF. CDR3 in DNA: TGTGCCAGCAGCCAGGCCCCGAAAGCACTGTTTTTT.

In this sample, this clonotype turned up a few times. CDR3 in DNA: TGCGCCAGCAGCTTAATGGGACAGGAGTATAGCAATCAGCCCCAGCATTTT. It translates to CASSLMGQEYSNQPQHF. The chain employs TRBV5-1 and TRBJ1-5; 8 bases align to TRBD1. Per germline, CDR1 SGHRS and CDR2 YFSETQ. The CDR3 has 17 amino acids. After removal of 2 bases from V and 0 bases from J, the junction contained 7 bases not matched to a gene.

The chain uses TRBV7-2 and TRBJ1-2; D is possibly TRBD1 (5 bases). Germline V lookup: CDR1 SGHTA, CDR2 FQGNSA. V gave up 3 bases and J gave up 4 bases, with 12 bases separating them. The CDR3 length is 14 residues. CDR3 nucleotide sequence: TGTGCCAGCAGCTTTCGGGGCCCACTCTATGGCTACACCTTC. This sequence encodes CASSFRGPLYGYTF.

This clonotype was seen repeatedly, ten times or more. The chain combines TRBV20-1 with TRBJ2-2, with TRBD1 matching over 9 bases. Germline V gene lookup returns CDR1 DFQATT and CDR2 SNEGSKA (reference sequence). Germline trimming cut 3 bases from V and 6 bases from J; bases unmatched to any gene: 8. The CDR3 is made up of 15 amino acids. The CDR3 region is CSASSPGTGSGELFF. The CDR3 nucleotides read TGCAGTGCTAGTTCTCCCGGGACAGGGTCCGGGGAGCTGTTTTTT.

This clonotype turned up a few times. This sequence joins TRBV9 and TRBJ2-7, with TRBD1 identical over 8 bases. The CDR3 is 16 amino acids. From germline, CDR1 is SGDLS and CDR2 YYNGEE. Germline trimming cut 1 base from V and 5 bases from J; bases unmatched to any gene: 11. The CDR3 DNA reads TGTGCCAGCAGCGTATACCCCGGACAGGGCTTCGACGAGCAGTACTTC. It specifies CASSVYPGQGFDEQYF.

The rearrangement uses TRBV5-1 and TRBJ2-7; 12 positions match TRBD2. The CDR3 contains 14 residues. The germline CDR1 and CDR2 sequences are SGHRS and YFSETQ. Germline trimming cut 7 bases from V and 4 bases from J; bases unmatched to any gene: 6. CDR3 DNA: TGCGCCAGCGGTTTTGGACTAGCGGGGTACGAGCAGTACTTC. This sequence encodes CASGFGLAGYEQYF.

In DNA, the CDR3 is TGTGCCAGCAGCCCGTTGCTCGGCTACGAGCAGTACGTC. It yields the protein CASSPLLGYEQYV. V and J are TRBV28 and TRBJ2-7, with no clear D. CDR3 size: 13 residues. V was clipped by 6 bases and J by 3 bases, with 12 bases between them. CDR1 and CDR2 from the germline V gene are MDHEN and SYDVKM.

The chain recombines TRBV28 with TRBJ2-1, with 13 bases matching TRBD2. The CDR3 sequence is 17 residues long. The germline CDR1 and CDR2 sequences are MDHEN and SYDVKM. The V and J ends lost 2 bases and 8 bases, in that order; junction bases with no gene match: 9. CDR3 sequence (DNA): TGTGCCAGCAGTTTAGGGTTGACTAGCGGGGGGAGGGATGAGCAGTTCTTC. This codes for CASSLGLTSGGRDEQFF.

Comments on this clonotype: This may stem from a read error, because a much larger clone lies one nucleotide away. The J gene is TRBJ2-5, the V gene TRBV7-2; D is ambiguous. Trimming removed 3 bases from V and 4 bases from J, with 3 bases in between. The germline gives CDR1 SGHTA, CDR2 FQGNSA. The length of the CDR3 is 11 residues. In DNA, the CDR3 is TGTGCCAGCAGCTTCGCAGAGACCCAGTACTTC. This sequence encodes CASSFAETQYF. The variable domain in full, with the rest retrieved from reference TRBV7-2 and TRBJ2-5, is GAGVSQSPSNKVTEKGKDVELRCDPISGHTALYWYRQSLGQGLEFLIYFQGNSAPDKSGLPSDRFSAERTGGSVSTLTIQRTQQEDSAVYLCASSFAETQYFGPGTRLLVL.

This chain links TRBV6-1 with TRBJ1-5; D uncertain. Germline V gene data show CDR1 as MNHNS and CDR2 as SASEGT. The ends were cut back, 8 bases at V and 0 bases at J, with 11 bases in the middle. The CDR3 extends over 14 amino acids. The CDR3 DNA follows: TGTGCCAGCTCGCTCCTTCTTAGCAATCAGCCCCAGCATTTT. The encoded protein is CASSLLLSNQPQHF.

This clonotype came up a few times. The V and J genes are TRBV12-3 or TRBV12-4 and TRBJ2-7; a possible D gene is TRBD2 (7 bases). The CDR3 loop spans 14 amino acids. Trimming removed 0 bases from V and 3 bases from J, with 9 bases in between. CDR3: CASSLAGGLYEQYF. As DNA, the CDR3 is TGTGCCAGCAGTTTAGCGGGGGGGCTCTACGAGCAGTACTTC.

This clonotype was counted a single time. The rearrangement uses TRBV6-1 and TRBJ2-7; D is undetermined. The CDR3 contains 16 residues. Between the trimmed V and J ends, which lost 6 bases and 1 base, there was a span of 19 bases. Per germline, CDR1 MNHNS and CDR2 SASEGT. CDR3 DNA: TGTGCCAGCAGCGACCCTCGGGCAGCCAGGTCCTACGAGCAGTACTTC. This codes for CASSDPRAARSYEQYF.